Sequencing of this T cell receptor (beta chain) was carried out in a study of T cells in Graves' hyperthyroidism and ophthalmopathy. Template material for amplifying TCR beta CDR3 regions consisted of RNA transcripts. Primed by the HTBI set, a first-round RT-PCR was run on the TCR CDR3. TCRdb independently ran MiXCR on the multiplex PCR reads; one entry per CDR3 protein. The profile covers just under 750,000 distinct CDR3 sequences, with around a third appearing a single time and roughly 30% taken by the ten largest. CDR3 length equals 16 residues. Germline V gene lookup returns CDR1 LNHDA and CDR2 SQIVND (reference sequence). V lost 5 bases to trimming and J lost 0 bases, with 14 bases between them.

This TCR was recovered from a woman in her forties with Graves' hyperthyroidism. Sequenced: blood. This chain uses TRBV19 with TRBJ1-3, with D maybe TRBD1 (5 bases). The CDR3 is CASSFAGPSSGNTIYF. The CDR3 region has the DNA TGTGCCAGTAGTTTCGCGGGACCGAGCTCTGGAAACACCATATATTTT.